The 21 T cell receptor beta chains in this list originate from one sample, sequenced in a study of beta chain features in type 1 diabetes. The isolated RNA, all of it, was reverse transcribed, so expressed TCRB transcripts were what got sequenced. Some clones are missing from TCRdb's copy, which holds only in-frame ones; the method was immunoSEQ multiplex PCR. The sample records 900,000 or so clones, 17% being singletons. The sequencing input was naive CD4+ T cells from blood. The receptors here all came from a woman aged 18-35 years in good health.

This clone was observed a handful of times. V is TRBV6-1 and J is TRBJ2-7, with 7 positions matching TRBD1. Germline values: CDR1 MNHNS, CDR2 SASEGT. V shed 0 bases, J shed 0 bases, and the junction held 2 bases outside the gene matches. This CDR3 has 15 residues. In DNA, the CDR3 is TGTGCCAGCAGTGAAGCGGGGACAGCCTCCTACGAGCAGTACTTC. It translates to CASSEAGTASYEQYF.

This clone was observed a few times. V gene TRBV20-1 combines with J gene TRBJ2-1, with unresolved D. CDR3 size: 11 residues. Looked up from germline, CDR1 is DFQATT and CDR2 is SNEGSKA (reference sequence). V lost 7 bases to trimming and J lost 3 bases, with 7 bases between them. CDR3 in amino acids: CSGKDYNEQFF. The DNA of the CDR3 is TGCAGTGGAAAGGACTACAATGAGCAGTTCTTC.

This chain joins TRBV27 and TRBJ2-7; TRBD1 matches at 9 bases. The CDR3 extends over 15 amino acids. After removal of 5 bases from V and 0 bases from J, the junction contained 5 bases not matched to a gene. CDR1 MNHEY and CDR2 SMNVEV come from the germline V gene (reference sequence). The DNA of the CDR3 is TGTGCCAGCAGTAAGGGACAGGGTAACTCCTACGAGCAGTACTTC. This translates into CASSKGQGNSYEQYF.

This clone was observed a few times. The chain employs TRBV5-4 and TRBJ2-3; 12 positions match TRBD2. The CDR3 has 16 amino acids. Losses at the gene ends were 1 base for V and 2 bases for J; bases not matched to a gene: 2. Germline CDR1 is SGHNT and CDR2 is YYREEE (reference sequence). The CDR3 sequence: CASSLRLAGDTDTQYF. CDR3 nucleotide sequence: TGTGCCAGCAGCTTGCGACTAGCGGGAGACACAGATACGCAGTATTTT.

This chain links TRBV4-3 with TRBJ1-1; D gene unclear. This CDR3 region has 15 residues. The V gene lost 0 bases and the J gene lost 0 bases, with 8 bases spanning the gap. The germline CDR1 and CDR2 sequences are LGHNA and YSLEER. The CDR3 region has the DNA TGCGCCAGCAGCCAAGATCCCAGGTTGAACACTGAAGCTTTCTTT. Translating gives CASSQDPRLNTEAFF.

This clone appeared a few times. V and J are TRBV4-2 and TRBJ2-7, with D maybe TRBD1 (7 bases). V lost 2 bases, J lost 7 bases, and 18 bases lay in between. Looked up from germline, CDR1 is LGHNA and CDR2 is YNFKEQ. This CDR3 is built from 15 residues. The CDR3 nucleotides are TGTGCCAGCAGCCAACCAGTCGTGTCAGGGGGGGAGCAGTACTTC. Translation: CASSQPVVSGGEQYF.

The V call is TRBV6-5, the J call TRBJ2-7, with D tentatively TRBD1 (6 bases). Germline assignment: CDR1 MNHEY and CDR2 SVGAGI. The CDR3 consists of 16 residues. The germline V and J ends were trimmed by 4 bases and 3 bases, with 19 bases remaining between them. CDR3: CASSSNSRGNRYEQYF. DNA for the CDR3: TGTGCCAGCAGTTCAAACTCCAGGGGTAACCGCTACGAGCAGTACTTC.

The CDR3 region is CASSFWTGHSYEQYF. For the CDR3, the DNA is TGTGCCAGCAGTTTTTGGACAGGGCACTCCTACGAGCAGTACTTC. The chain couples TRBV28 to TRBJ2-7, with 8 bases matching TRBD1. V was pared by 3 bases and J by 0 bases, with 4 bases of the junction left unmatched. Germline V gene data show CDR1 as MDHEN and CDR2 as SYDVKM. The CDR3 has 15 amino acids.

The sample holds a few counts of this clone. The rearrangement links TRBV10-3 to TRBJ2-7, with no clear D. The CDR3 has 14 residues. Per germline, CDR1 ENHRY and CDR2 SYGVKD. The V end lost 10 bases, the J end lost 0 bases, and 16 bases lay between the germline ends. CDR3 sequence: CATQETQSSYEQYF. CDR3 nucleotide sequence: TGTGCCACCCAAGAGACCCAAAGCTCCTACGAGCAGTACTTC.

This clone was recorded a few times. The J gene is TRBJ1-2, the V gene TRBV7-8; no firm D call. Germline lookup yields CDR1 SGHVS and CDR2 FQNEAQ. There are 12 residues in the CDR3. Trimming pared 5 bases from V and 5 bases from J, leaving 9 bases between. The CDR3 coding sequence is TGTGCCAGCAGCGAAACACTGTATGGCTACACCTTC. Translated: CASSETLYGYTF.

This clone came up a few times. The V call is TRBV2, the J call TRBJ2-7; D remains unclear. CDR1 and CDR2 from the germline V gene are SNHLY and FYNNEI. This CDR3 spans 11 amino acids. Trimming removed 4 bases from V and 7 bases from J, with 8 bases in between. In DNA form, the CDR3 reads TGTGCCAGCAGTGTTCTCGGGGAGCAGTACTTC. It yields the protein CASSVLGEQYF.

This chain connects TRBV7-8 to TRBJ2-3; perhaps TRBD2 as D (6 bases). This CDR3 region has 13 residues. Germline V lookup: CDR1 SGHVS, CDR2 FQNEAQ. The germline V and J ends were trimmed by 7 bases and 0 bases, with 8 bases remaining between them. CDR3 loop: CASTSGSTDTQYF. The CDR3 bases are TGTGCCAGCACCAGCGGGAGCACAGATACGCAGTATTTT.

The chain joins TRBV14 to TRBJ1-1, with a tentative D call TRBD1 (5 bases). This CDR3 comprises 14 residues. V was pared by 1 base and J by 1 base, with 7 bases between. The V gene's germline CDR1 is SGHDN and CDR2 FVKESK. CDR3 in amino acids: CASSQAGGNTEAFF. The CDR3 DNA reads as TGTGCCAGCAGCCAAGCGGGGGGGAACACTGAAGCTTTCTTT.

The sample holds a few counts of this clone. This chain connects TRBV7-9 to TRBJ2-1; unclear D gene. V was trimmed by 0 bases and J by 7 bases, leaving 10 bases between them. The CDR3 runs to 14 residues. CDR1 is SEHNR and CDR2 is FQNEAQ in the germline V gene (reference sequence). CDR3 nucleotides: TGTGCCAGCAGCTTAGCGCGTGCTAGGAATGAGCAGTTCTTC. The encoded protein is CASSLARARNEQFF.

J is TRBJ2-3 and V is TRBV6-5; D gene ambiguous. Germline V CDR1 and CDR2: MNHEY, SVGAGI. The CDR3 sequence is 14 residues long. The germline V and J ends were trimmed by 1 base and 6 bases, with 11 bases remaining between them. The CDR3 region is CASSYWPTSDTQYF. DNA of the CDR3: TGTGCCAGCAGTTACTGGCCCACCAGTGATACGCAGTATTTT.

The chain employs TRBV9 and TRBJ2-3; D perhaps matches TRBD1 (6 bases). The CDR3 is made up of 14 amino acids. With 4 bases removed from V and 4 bases from J, the gap between germline ends came to 13 bases. The germline CDR1 and CDR2 sequences are SGDLS and YYNGEE. The CDR3 reads CASSPRTESDTQYF. CDR3 nucleotide sequence: TGTGCCAGCAGCCCTCGGACAGAGTCAGATACGCAGTATTTT. Full variable domain (remainder filled in from reference TRBV9 and TRBJ2-3): DSGVTQTPKHLITATGQRVTLRCSPRSGDLSVYWYQQSLDQGLQFLIQYYNGEERAKGNILERFSAQQFPDLHSELNLSSLELGDSALYFCASSPRTESDTQYFGPGTRLTVL.

Notes on this clone: A much bigger clone sits one base away, suggesting this may be a read error. V is TRBV23-1 and J is TRBJ2-6, with D uncertain. TRBV23-1 is recorded as an ORF, its role being uncertain. The V end lost 0 bases, the J end lost 4 bases, and 10 bases lay between the germline ends. CDR3 length: 16 amino acids. CDR3 in amino acids: CASSQSPAGGANVLTF. The CDR3 bases are TGCGCCAGCAGTCAATCGCCGGCCGGGGGGGCCAACGTCCTGACTTTC.

This clone was seen once. The junction does not match germline at one end; this may be a read error. The chain uses TRBV18 and TRBJ1-1; D unclear. The CDR3 consists of 14 residues. Germline V gene sequence: CDR1 KGHSH, CDR2 LQKENI. The CDR3 here is CATSEGGGRTEAFF. As DNA, the CDR3 is TGTGCCACCTCAGAGGGCGGTGGGAGGACTGAAGCTTTCTTT.

This clone was detected a few times. This chain uses TRBV6-5 with TRBJ2-7, with D possibly being TRBD1 or TRBD2 (6 bases each). Trimming left V 3 bases short and J 2 bases short, with 14 bases between. The germline gives CDR1 MNHEY, CDR2 SVGAGI. There are 15 residues in the CDR3. Written as DNA, the CDR3 is TGTGCCAGCAGTTATTGGGGGGCAGAGGCCTACGAGCAGTACTTC. Translating gives CASSYWGAEAYEQYF.

The rearrangement uses TRBV6-1 and TRBJ1-1, with D hard to call. V gave up 2 bases and J gave up 0 bases, with 4 bases separating them. Germline V gene lookup returns CDR1 MNHNS and CDR2 SASEGT. The CDR3 runs 13 residues. The CDR3 here is CASSEWVNTEAFF. The CDR3 DNA reads TGTGCCAGCAGTGAATGGGTGAACACTGAAGCTTTCTTT.

This clone was found a few times. V is TRBV9 and J is TRBJ2-6, with unresolved D. The CDR3 sequence is 16 residues long. The germline CDR1 and CDR2 sequences are SGDLS and YYNGEE. Trimming shortened V by 4 bases and J by 4 bases, and 15 bases separated the two germline ends. CDR3: CASSPKASSGANVLTF. CDR3 coding DNA: TGTGCCAGCAGCCCCAAAGCGAGTTCAGGGGCCAACGTCCTGACTTTC.